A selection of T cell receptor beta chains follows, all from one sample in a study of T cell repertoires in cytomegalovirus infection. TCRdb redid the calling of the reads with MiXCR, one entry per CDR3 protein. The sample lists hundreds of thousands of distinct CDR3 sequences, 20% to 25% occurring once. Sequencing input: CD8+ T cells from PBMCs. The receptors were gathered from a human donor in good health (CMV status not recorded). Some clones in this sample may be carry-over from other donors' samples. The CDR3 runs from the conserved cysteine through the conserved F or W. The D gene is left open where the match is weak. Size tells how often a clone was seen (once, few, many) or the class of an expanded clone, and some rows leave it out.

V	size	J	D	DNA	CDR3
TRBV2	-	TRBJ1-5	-	TGTGCCAGCAGGGGAACCTACAGCAATCAGCCCCAGCATTTT	CASRGTYSNQPQHF
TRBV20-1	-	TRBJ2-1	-	TGCAGTGCCAGAGTAGGGGGGAACAATGAGCAGTTCTTC	CSARVGGNNEQFF
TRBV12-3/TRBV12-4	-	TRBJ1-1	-	TGTGCCAGCAGTTTAAAGACGGGGAGAGACACTGAAGCTTTCTTT	CASSLKTGRDTEAFF
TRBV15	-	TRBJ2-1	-	TGTGCCACCAGCAGAGATCGGGCGGCCTCCTACAATGAGCAGTTCTTC	CATSRDRAASYNEQFF
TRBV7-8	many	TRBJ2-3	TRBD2	TGTGCCAGCAGCTTAGGGCGGAGCGGGGGCACAGATACGCAGTATTTT	CASSLGRSGGTDTQYF
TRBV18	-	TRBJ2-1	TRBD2	TGTGCCAGCTCACCCCCGGGGGGATCCGGGGGTTTATCCTACAATGAGCAGTTCTTC	CASSPPGGSGGLSYNEQFF
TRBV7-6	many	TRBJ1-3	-	TGTGCCAGCAGCTTCATGGGCTCTGGAAACACCATATATTTT	CASSFMGSGNTIYF
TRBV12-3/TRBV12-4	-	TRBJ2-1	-	TGTGCCAGCACCCAAGGCCATCCGGCAGACTACAATGAGCAGTTCTTC	CASTQGHPADYNEQFF
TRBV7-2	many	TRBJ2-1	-	TGTGCCAGCAGCCTGTCGGACTTTTACAATGAGCAGTTCTTC	CASSLSDFYNEQFF
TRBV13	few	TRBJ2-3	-	TGTGCCAGCAGCCCGAATAGGGCCCTCAGCACAGATACGCAGTATTTT	CASSPNRALSTDTQYF
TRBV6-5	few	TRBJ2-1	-	TGTGCCAGCAGTTACAATTGGGCCTCCCTGAACAATGAGCAGTTCTTC	CASSYNWASLNNEQFF
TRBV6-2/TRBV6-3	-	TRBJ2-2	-	TGTGCCAGCAGTTACTCATATACGATTAAGACAGGCACCGGGGAGCTGTTTTTT	CASSYSYTIKTGTGELFF
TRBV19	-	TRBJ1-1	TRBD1	TGTGCCACCCTCAGGGGGCTGACTGAAGCTTTCTTT	CATLRGLTEAFF
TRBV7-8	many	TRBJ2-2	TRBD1	TGTGCCAGCAGCTCCCTCCGGGGACAGGGGACCTACCCGAACACCGGGGAGCTGTTTTTT	CASSSLRGQGTYPNTGELFF
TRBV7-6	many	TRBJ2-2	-	TGTGCCAGCAGCTTAGAGGGGATCCTGAACACCGGGGAGCTGTTTTTT	CASSLEGILNTGELFF
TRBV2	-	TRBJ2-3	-	TGTGCCAGCAGTGAAGGCAGGAGCACAGATACGCAGTATTTT	CASSEGRSTDTQYF